One sample yielded the 13 T cell receptor beta chains listed below, sequenced in a study of blood T cell repertoires in COVID-19. Sequencing was performed with immunoSEQ multiplex PCR; in TCRdb, only in-frame clones are kept and a portion is missing. This sample has 120,000 or so clones, with roughly 90% found just once. Sequencing was carried out using peripheral blood. Receptor source: a man in his 60s with COVID-19, enrolled during active disease.

The chain uses TRBV9 and TRBJ2-2; 9 nucleotides match TRBD2. The trim removed 3 bases at V and 4 bases at J, leaving 4 bases unmatched. The CDR3 spans 15 residues. The V gene's germline CDR1 is SGDLS and CDR2 YYNGEE. This CDR3 is CASSEGTSSTGELFF. As DNA, the CDR3 is TGTGCCAGCAGCGAGGGGACTAGCAGCACCGGGGAGCTGTTTTTT.

This clone appeared a single time. The V call is TRBV7-2, the J call TRBJ2-7; D is unresolved. This CDR3 comprises 14 residues. The germline gives CDR1 SGHTA, CDR2 FQGNSA. Trimming shortened V by 1 base and J by 0 bases, and 7 bases separated the two germline ends. CDR3: CASSLGPGSYEQYF. The CDR3 DNA follows: TGTGCCAGCAGCTTAGGCCCGGGCTCCTACGAGCAGTACTTC.

V is TRBV30 and J is TRBJ2-7; 7 bases line up with TRBD1. Germline CDR1 is GTSNPN and CDR2 is SVGIG (reference sequence). After removal of 3 bases from V and 6 bases from J, the junction contained 11 bases not matched to a gene. This CDR3 is built from 14 residues. The CDR3 protein is CAWSRLKGGGEQYF. For the CDR3, the DNA is TGTGCCTGGAGCCGACTAAAAGGGGGCGGCGAGCAGTACTTC. The complete variable domain, with remaining parts taken from reference TRBV30 and TRBJ2-7, reads SQTIHQWPATLVQPVGSPLSLECTVEGTSNPNLYWYRQAAGRGLQLLFYSVGIGQISSEVPQNLSASRPQDRQFILSSKKLLLSDSGFYLCAWSRLKGGGEQYFGPGTRLTVT.

V and J are TRBV10-1 and TRBJ2-1; D remains unclear. The CDR3 spans 13 residues. Trimming left V 4 bases short and J 8 bases short, with 12 bases between. The germline V gene has CDR1 WNHNN and CDR2 SYGVQD (reference sequence). The CDR3 DNA reads TGCGCCAGCAGTGCCGACATTAGGTATGAGCAGTTCTTC. Its protein product is CASSADIRYEQFF.

The CDR3 region has the DNA TGTGCCAGCAGTGAATTCAGGGTAGACGGCTACACCTTC. It specifies CASSEFRVDGYTF. This chain joins TRBV2 and TRBJ1-2, with D possibly TRBD1 on 5 matching bases. The CDR3 runs 13 residues. V was shortened by 2 bases and J by 8 bases, with 12 bases between the two germline ends. Germline loops: CDR1 SNHLY, CDR2 FYNNEI. Supplemented by reference TRBV2 and TRBJ1-2, the full variable domain reads EPEVTQTPSHQVTQMGQEVILRCVPISNHLYFYWYRQILGQKVEFLVSFYNNEISEKSEIFDDQFSVERPDGSNFTLKIRSTKLEDSAMYFCASSEFRVDGYTFGSGTRLTVV.

This rearrangement joins TRBV24-1 to TRBJ2-5; TRBD1 aligns across 8 bases. The V gene end was trimmed by 4 bases and the J gene end by 2 bases; junction bases not matched to a gene: 5. The CDR3 has 15 amino acids. Germline values: CDR1 KGHDR, CDR2 SFDVKD. The CDR3 here is CATSDPGQGQETQYF. CDR3 in DNA: TGTGCCACCAGTGACCCCGGACAGGGACAAGAGACCCAGTACTTC.

V usage is TRBV19 and J usage is TRBJ1-6; D unresolved. Trimming removed 2 bases at V and 5 bases at J, with 4 bases between. CDR3 length equals 13 residues. Germline V CDR1 and CDR2: LNHDA, SQIVND (reference sequence). The CDR3 here is CASSIQDNSPLHF. CDR3 in DNA: TGTGCCAGTAGTATACAGGATAATTCACCCCTCCACTTT.

Here the CDR3 reads CASSYDLRQPQHF. The DNA for the CDR3 is TGTGCCAGCAGCTACGATTTGCGCCAGCCCCAGCATTTT. This chain joins TRBV11-2 and TRBJ1-5; D is unresolved. CDR3 length: 13 amino acids. CDR1 is SGHAT, CDR2 FQNNGV, per germline. Deletions cut 4 bases from V and 7 bases from J, with 11 bases between.

This chain connects TRBV2 to TRBJ1-5, with D unclear. In germline, CDR1 is SNHLY, CDR2 FYNNEI. This CDR3 has 12 residues. V was pared by 4 bases and J by 6 bases, with 7 bases between. The CDR3 sequence: CASSAGVQPQHF. The CDR3 coding sequence is TGTGCCAGCAGTGCGGGTGTTCAGCCCCAGCATTTT.

V gene TRBV30 combines with J gene TRBJ1-5; 7 bases are shared with TRBD1. The J segment lost 3 bases and the V segment lost 2 bases, leaving 7 bases of the junction unmatched. The CDR3 length is 15 residues. The germline V gene has CDR1 GTSNPN and CDR2 SVGIG (reference sequence). CDR3 nucleotide sequence: TGTGCCTGGAGTTCCCAACAGGGGAACAATCAGCCCCAGCATTTT. This gives the protein CAWSSQQGNNQPQHF.

The chain is built from TRBV19 and TRBJ1-2, with a weak D call TRBD1 (5 bases). The CDR3 length is 13 residues. Germline V lookup: CDR1 LNHDA, CDR2 SQIVND (reference sequence). Trimming shortened V by 4 bases and J by 1 base, and 7 bases separated the two germline ends. In nucleotides, the CDR3 is TGTGCCAGTAGTACGACAGTTAACTATGGCTACACCTTC. Translating it yields CASSTTVNYGYTF.

The chain links TRBV19 to TRBJ1-1, with D possibly matching TRBD1 (6 bases). The germline CDR1 and CDR2 sequences are LNHDA and SQIVND (reference sequence). Trimming took off 5 bases at V and 3 bases at J, with 10 bases between the two ends. The CDR3 is 13 residues long. CDR3 in amino acids: CASSQDRDTEAFF. The DNA of the CDR3 is TGTGCCAGTAGTCAGGACAGAGACACTGAAGCTTTCTTT.

The chain couples TRBV6-5 to TRBJ2-7, with 10 bases lining up with TRBD2. The CDR3 is 14 amino acids. Per the germline V gene, CDR1 is MNHEY and CDR2 is SVGAGI. V trimming: 5 bases; J trimming: 6 bases; junction bases outside the gene matches: 7. The CDR3 sequence is CASSMLAGAPEQYF. The CDR3 coding sequence is TGTGCCAGCAGTATGCTAGCGGGAGCTCCCGAGCAGTACTTC.